What follows are 27 T cell receptor beta chains derived from one specimen sequenced in a study of vaccination effects on CD4 cells after COVID-19. Expansion of antigen-specific CD4+ T cells with viral peptide pools was carried out by the ViraFEST assay before sequencing. With about ten days of culture completed, CD4+ T cells were isolated. People in the vaccine group had not been infected with SARS-CoV-2 before, and their nucleocapsid antibodies were negative. These receptors' targets are unknown. The data were produced by immunoSEQ multiplex PCR, yet TCRdb's version contains in-frame clones alone and is incomplete. The data contain about 68,000 clones, 75% to 90% of them singletons. The input for sequencing was CD4+ T cells from PBMCs cultured with SARS-CoV-2 spike peptides, taken before COVID-19 vaccination. These receptors all stem from a human donor who received a COVID-19 vaccine.

The gene calls are TRBV9 and TRBJ2-1, with D perhaps matching TRBD2 (7 bases). The CDR3 is made up of 15 amino acids. The V and J ends lost 4 bases and 6 bases respectively, with 17 bases between them. Germline CDR1 reads SGDLS; CDR2 reads YYNGEE. The CDR3 coding sequence is TGTGCCAGCAGCACAGGGTTGGGGGGGGGCAATGAGCAGTTCTTC. Translating it yields CASSTGLGGGNEQFF.

Written as DNA, the CDR3 is TGTGCCAGCTCACCGGATTTGGCACAACCAGAAGCTTTCTTT. This codes for CASSPDLAQPEAFF. V and J are TRBV18 and TRBJ1-1; D gene uncertain. The length of the CDR3 is 14 residues. Between the trimmed V and J ends, which lost 3 bases and 8 bases, there was a span of 16 bases. Germline V lookup: CDR1 KGHSH, CDR2 LQKENI.

This clone has a single count. This sequence joins TRBV30 and TRBJ2-5; D is uncertain. The germline V gene encodes CDR1 GTSNPN and CDR2 SVGIG (reference sequence). There are 13 residues in the CDR3. V dropped 0 bases and J dropped 5 bases, with 10 bases sitting between them. The CDR3 is CAWSVSGLETQYF. The CDR3 DNA reads as TGTGCCTGGAGTGTATCTGGTCTGGAGACCCAGTACTTC.

This clone was seen a single time. The chain links TRBV24-1 to TRBJ2-1, with D unclear. The V end lost 0 bases, the J end lost 7 bases, and 9 bases lay between the germline ends. The CDR3 runs 14 residues. Germline V gene data show CDR1 as KGHDR and CDR2 as SFDVKD. The CDR3 coding sequence is TGTGCCACCAGTGATTTGCGTGGAGTAAATGAGCAGTTCTTC. This encodes CATSDLRGVNEQFF.

This chain connects TRBV2 to TRBJ1-2; possible D gene TRBD1, 5 bases. Trimming took 6 bases from V and 4 from J, leaving 9 bases between them. Per germline, CDR1 SNHLY and CDR2 FYNNEI. The CDR3 is 12 amino acids. Written as DNA, the CDR3 is TGTGCCAGCAGCCCGACAGTCTATGGCTACACCTTC. Its translation is CASSPTVYGYTF.

J is TRBJ1-1 and V is TRBV6-5, with no clear D. The CDR3 contains 14 residues. V dropped 6 bases and J dropped 2 bases, with 13 bases sitting between them. Germline CDR1 MNHEY, CDR2 SVGAGI. Here the CDR3 reads CASRKESGNTEAFF. CDR3 nucleotides: TGTGCCAGCAGGAAAGAATCCGGTAACACTGAAGCTTTCTTT.

The chain links TRBV24-1 to TRBJ1-2; tentatively, D is TRBD1 (5 bases). The CDR3 extends over 15 amino acids. Trimming left V 5 bases short and J 0 bases short, with 12 bases between. Germline CDR1 and CDR2: KGHDR and SFDVKD. The CDR3 DNA follows: TGTGCCACCAGTGCCTCGGGGGGTCCTAACTATGGCTACACCTTC. Its translation is CATSASGGPNYGYTF.

This clone was observed once. The gene calls are TRBV19 and TRBJ2-3, with 11 bases fitting TRBD2. The length of the CDR3 is 15 residues. J gave up 7 bases and V 2 bases, and 5 bases lay outside the gene matches. Germline loops: CDR1 LNHDA, CDR2 SQIVND (reference sequence). CDR3 region: CASSILTSGMNTQYF. CDR3 DNA: TGTGCCAGTAGTATATTGACTAGCGGGATGAATACGCAGTATTTT.

This clone turned up a few times. The chain couples TRBV4-1 to TRBJ1-3; D is uncertain. Germline-derived CDR1 and CDR2 are MGHRA and YSYEKL. This CDR3 is built from 15 residues. V lost 0 bases and J 4 bases, leaving 10 bases between the germline ends. For the CDR3, the DNA is TGCGCCAGCAGCCAAGATATGGCAGCCGGAAACACCATATATTTT. Its protein is CASSQDMAAGNTIYF.

The chain carries TRBV7-3 and TRBJ2-1; D is unclear. Germline V gives CDR1 SGHTA, CDR2 FQGTGA. V was pared by 3 bases and J by 2 bases, with 5 bases between. This CDR3 is built from 13 residues. The CDR3: CASSFGTYNEQFF. CDR3 in DNA: TGTGCCAGCAGCTTCGGAACCTACAATGAGCAGTTCTTC. Filled out from reference TRBV7-3 and TRBJ2-1, the complete variable domain reads GAGVSQTPSNKVTEKGKYVELRCDPISGHTALYWYRQSLGQGPEFLIYFQGTGAADDSGLPNDRFFAVRPEGSVSTLKIQRTERGDSAVYLCASSFGTYNEQFFGPGTRLTVL.

The genes are TRBV19 and TRBJ2-4; possibly TRBD1 for D (6 bases). The germline V gene encodes CDR1 LNHDA and CDR2 SQIVND (reference sequence). Trimming removed 1 base at V and 6 bases at J, with 13 bases between. This CDR3 is built from 15 residues. CDR3 in amino acids: CASSIGGGGRNIQYF. The DNA for the CDR3 is TGTGCCAGTAGTATAGGAGGGGGTGGTCGAAACATTCAGTACTTC.

The rearrangement joins TRBV6-2 or TRBV6-3 to TRBJ1-1; D is unclear. The ends were cut back, 1 base at V and 5 bases at J, with 11 bases in the middle. The germline V gene encodes CDR1 MNHEY and CDR2 SVGEGT. CDR3 size: 14 residues. The CDR3 spells CASSYFGDSTEAFF. In nucleotides, the CDR3 is TGTGCCAGCAGTTACTTCGGGGATTCGACTGAAGCTTTCTTT.

V gene TRBV4-3 combines with J gene TRBJ2-1, with 7 bases that match TRBD2. The CDR3 runs to 13 residues. Germline CDR1 is LGHNA and CDR2 is YSLEER. Trimming cost V 3 bases and J 4 bases; bases outside gene matches: 0. The CDR3 nucleotides read TGCGCCAGCAGCCAGGGGGGGTACAATGAGCAGTTCTTC. Protein product: CASSQGGYNEQFF.

The chain couples TRBV6-6 to TRBJ2-2, with TRBD2 matching over 13 bases. With 4 bases clipped from V and 6 bases from J, the junction kept 5 bases outside the gene matches. The germline V gene encodes CDR1 MNHNY and CDR2 SVGAGI (reference sequence). The CDR3 is 16 amino acids. Here the CDR3 DNA reads TGTGCCAGCAGTTCTGGACTAGCGGGGGTCCCCGGGGAGCTGTTTTTT. It is translated as CASSSGLAGVPGELFF.

This clone showed up just a few times. V is TRBV3-1 (or the pseudogene TRBV3-2) and J is TRBJ1-3, with 7 bases that match TRBD1. The CDR3 runs to 17 residues. Germline loops: CDR1 LGHDT, CDR2 YNNKEL (reference sequence). The V segment lost 2 bases and the J segment 3 bases; nucleotides outside the gene matches: 10. CDR3: CASSQPIYRGNGNTIYF. The CDR3 DNA is TGTGCCAGCAGCCAACCAATTTACAGGGGTAATGGAAACACCATATATTTT.

This clone is a singleton in its sample. The rearrangement links TRBV7-5 to TRBJ1-1. TRBV7-5 is an annotated pseudogene. This CDR3 spans 12 amino acids. The CDR3 nucleotides read TGTGCCAGAACCCTTAAGAACACTGAAGCTTTCTTT. Translating gives CARTLKNTEAFF.

This sequence joins TRBV27 and TRBJ1-2; 7 bases agree with TRBD1. The CDR3 loop spans 14 amino acids. Trimming cost V 6 bases and J 4 bases; bases outside gene matches: 8. Germline V lookup: CDR1 MNHEY, CDR2 SMNVEV (reference sequence). The CDR3 loop reads CASRDDRARYGYTF. The CDR3 bases are TGTGCCAGCAGGGACGACAGGGCCCGCTATGGCTACACCTTC.

The chain uses TRBV30 and TRBJ2-3; D is possibly TRBD2 (7 bases). Between the trimmed V and J ends, which lost 1 base and 6 bases, there was a span of 17 bases. Looked up from germline, CDR1 is GTSNPN and CDR2 is SVGIG (reference sequence). The CDR3 extends over 15 amino acids. The CDR3 DNA follows: TGTGCCTGGAGTGGAGGGGGGGGGCCTTTGGATACGCAGTATTTT. This translates into CAWSGGGGPLDTQYF.

The rearrangement uses TRBV5-4 and TRBJ1-2; the D is unclear. V was cut by 0 bases and J by 4 bases, with 7 bases left in between. This CDR3 has 13 amino acids. CDR1 and CDR2 (germline): SGHNT, YYREEE (reference sequence). CDR3 protein: CASSLEGIYGYTF. The CDR3 DNA sequence: TGTGCCAGCAGCTTGGAAGGGATCTATGGCTACACCTTC.

This clone was detected only a few times. This sequence joins TRBV7-6 and TRBJ2-6, with 7 bases fitting TRBD1. CDR3 length: 15 residues. Trimming cost V 7 bases and J 4 bases; bases outside gene matches: 7. The germline V gene encodes CDR1 SGHVS and CDR2 FNYEAQ. This CDR3 is CASKGQVSGANVLTF. Here the CDR3 DNA reads TGTGCCAGCAAAGGACAGGTTTCCGGGGCCAACGTCCTGACTTTC.

The chain has TRBV20-1 and TRBJ2-1; possibly TRBD2 for D (7 bases). The CDR3 is made up of 15 amino acids. The germline V and J ends were trimmed by 5 bases and 5 bases, with 19 bases remaining between them. CDR1 DFQATT and CDR2 SNEGSKA come from the germline V gene (reference sequence). The CDR3 DNA follows: TGCAGTGCTCGTGGGGGGCGGGGGCACGACAATGAGCAGTTCTTC. It is translated as CSARGGRGHDNEQFF.

V is TRBV5-1 and J is TRBJ2-7; 8 bases agree with TRBD2. The CDR3 sequence is 15 residues long. J was trimmed by 3 bases and V by 3 bases; bases with no gene match: 8. Germline-derived CDR1 and CDR2 are SGHRS and YFSETQ. The CDR3 is CASSWTSQYDYEQYV. The DNA for the CDR3 is TGCGCCAGCAGCTGGACTAGCCAATACGACTACGAGCAGTACGTC.

This chain uses TRBV30 with TRBJ1-1, with no clear D. Trimming took off 3 bases at V and 2 bases at J, with 16 bases between the two ends. This CDR3 contains 15 residues. Germline CDR1 GTSNPN, CDR2 SVGIG (reference sequence). Here the CDR3 reads CAWSSNQVLNTEAFF. The DNA for the CDR3 is TGTGCCTGGAGCTCAAATCAGGTTTTAAACACTGAAGCTTTCTTT.

The chain carries TRBV7-2 and TRBJ1-4, with D unclear. Trimming shortened V by 5 bases and J by 6 bases, and 10 bases separated the two germline ends. CDR1 is SGHTA and CDR2 is FQGNSA in the germline V gene. The length of the CDR3 is 13 residues. The CDR3 coding sequence is TGTGCCAGCAGCCCTAATACATATGAAAAACTGTTTTTT. Its protein is CASSPNTYEKLFF.

The V call is TRBV24-1, the J call TRBJ2-1; tentative D call: TRBD2 (6 bases). The ends were cut back, 10 bases at V and 2 bases at J, with 11 bases in the middle. The CDR3 has 13 residues. The germline gives CDR1 KGHDR, CDR2 SFDVKD. The CDR3 protein is CATGRGTYNEQFF. CDR3 coding DNA: TGTGCCACTGGGCGCGGGACCTACAATGAGCAGTTCTTC.

The chain uses TRBV5-1 and TRBJ1-2; 9 bases are a match to TRBD1. The V gene's germline CDR1 is SGHRS and CDR2 YFSETQ. The CDR3 spans 14 residues. The V and J ends lost 3 bases and 2 bases, in that order; junction bases with no gene match: 2. CDR3 amino acids: CASSYGTGNYGYTF. Here the CDR3 DNA reads TGCGCCAGCAGCTACGGGACAGGGAACTATGGCTACACCTTC.

The rearrangement joins TRBV5-1 to TRBJ2-1; TRBD2 matches at 12 bases. This CDR3 contains 15 residues. The germline CDR1 and CDR2 sequences are SGHRS and YFSETQ. The J segment lost 4 bases and the V segment lost 4 bases, leaving 3 bases of the junction unmatched. The CDR3 loop is CASSPTSGGYNEQFF. The CDR3 DNA sequence: TGCGCCAGCAGCCCTACTAGCGGGGGGTACAATGAGCAGTTCTTC.